Presented here are 26 T cell receptor beta chains from one specimen sequenced in a study of CD4+ T cells in melanoma (dated by TCRdb to about 2022). Preparation of the library involved the immunoSEQ multiplex PCR assay. TCRdb took this table from immuneACCESS and kept in-frame rearrangements with V and J called. Such tables lack part of the clones; where checked against another copy, unresolved V genes explain under half of the gap, and the rest is unexplained. The sample records about 9,900 clones, roughly three quarters of which are singletons. Around a fifth of the sample rests with the top ten. Sample: peripheral blood. The receptors originated from a human donor with melanoma.

V is TRBV5-1 and J is TRBJ1-6; unclear D gene. Trimming shortened V by 7 bases and J by 8 bases, and 13 bases separated the two germline ends. The CDR3 loop spans 13 amino acids. Germline V CDR1 and CDR2: SGHRS, YFSETQ. The DNA of the CDR3 is TGCGCCAGCCCCTGCCGGGTCCATTCACCCCTCCACTTT. Translation: CASPCRVHSPLHF.

The chain combines TRBV9 with TRBJ1-2; tentatively, D is TRBD1 (5 bases). From germline, CDR1 is SGDLS and CDR2 YYNGEE. V dropped 0 bases and J dropped 6 bases, with 18 bases sitting between them. This CDR3 spans 16 amino acids. The CDR3 bases are TGTGCCAGCAGCGTAGAGGCAACGGGGGGAGAGGATGGCTACACCTTC. Translation gives CASSVEATGGEDGYTF.

This clone occurred a few times. The rearrangement uses TRBV19 and TRBJ1-2; D not certain. Germline values: CDR1 LNHDA, CDR2 SQIVND (reference sequence). The CDR3 is made up of 10 amino acids. Trimming stripped 7 bases from V and 8 bases from J, with 8 bases between. The CDR3 loop is CASKGEGYTF. In DNA form, the CDR3 reads TGTGCCAGTAAAGGAGAAGGCTACACCTTC.

The chain joins TRBV28 to TRBJ2-3; 10 positions match TRBD2. Trimming cost V 6 bases and J 4 bases; bases outside gene matches: 13. In germline, CDR1 is MDHEN, CDR2 SYDVKM. CDR3 length: 17 amino acids. For the CDR3, the DNA is TGTGCCAGCAGCCCCCGGGGCCGGACTAGCGGCTCAGATACGCAGTATTTT. This sequence encodes CASSPRGRTSGSDTQYF.

Only a few counts were recorded for this clone. The V gene is TRBV5-5, the J gene TRBJ1-4; 7 bases fit TRBD1. This CDR3 has 17 residues. CDR1 and CDR2 (germline): SGHKS, YYEKEE (reference sequence). V lost 6 bases, J lost 8 bases, and 19 bases stayed unmatched. CDR3 sequence reads: CASIQWAQTGEGEKLFF. The CDR3 nucleotides read TGTGCCAGCATCCAATGGGCCCAAACAGGGGAAGGGGAAAAACTGTTTTTT.

The rearrangement links TRBV7-6 to TRBJ1-1; no clear D. This CDR3 spans 13 amino acids. Trimming removed 6 bases from V and 2 bases from J, with 10 bases in between. The V gene's germline CDR1 is SGHVS and CDR2 FNYEAQ. The CDR3 loop reads CASSSDINTEAFF. CDR3 nucleotide sequence: TGTGCCAGCAGTTCAGACATCAACACTGAAGCTTTCTTT.

The gene calls are TRBV7-8 and TRBJ2-1; no reliable D call. Germline CDR1 is SGHVS and CDR2 is FQNEAQ. V was shortened by 3 bases and J by 7 bases, with 13 bases between the two germline ends. CDR3 length equals 14 residues. CDR3 amino acids: CASSFTFPGNEQFF. The CDR3 nucleotides are TGTGCCAGCAGCTTTACCTTTCCCGGGAATGAGCAGTTCTTC.

V usage is TRBV2 and J usage is TRBJ1-2, with 7 bases fitting TRBD1. The CDR3 is 15 amino acids. Germline values: CDR1 SNHLY, CDR2 FYNNEI. The J segment lost 0 bases and the V segment lost 2 bases, leaving 3 bases of the junction unmatched. Written as DNA, the CDR3 is TGTGCCAGCAGTGAACTCCAGGGGGCTAACTATGGCTACACCTTC. As protein: CASSELQGANYGYTF.

This sequence joins TRBV7-3 and TRBJ1-6, with D possibly matching TRBD1 (6 bases). V was clipped by 0 bases and J by 7 bases, with 10 bases between them. CDR1 and CDR2 (germline): SGHTA, FQGTGA. The CDR3 sequence is 15 residues long. The CDR3 reads CASSLTTGKNSPLHF. In DNA, the CDR3 is TGTGCCAGCAGCTTAACGACAGGAAAAAATTCACCCCTCCACTTT.

This sequence joins TRBV7-6 and TRBJ1-1; 7 nucleotides agree with TRBD1. Germline V CDR1 and CDR2: SGHVS, FNYEAQ. CDR3 length equals 13 residues. V lost 8 bases to trimming and J lost 3 bases; unmatched junction nucleotides: 6. The CDR3 protein is CASGGTAYTEAFF. CDR3 nucleotides: TGTGCCAGCGGGGGGACAGCTTACACTGAAGCTTTCTTT.

A few counts support this clone. The chain recombines TRBV30 with TRBJ1-4; D gene uncertain. In germline, CDR1 is GTSNPN, CDR2 SVGIG (reference sequence). V was trimmed by 2 bases and J by 7 bases, leaving 8 bases between them. The CDR3 consists of 12 residues. CDR3 nucleotide sequence: TGTGCCTGGAGTCGTTTGAGTGAAAAACTGTTTTTT. Amino acids: CAWSRLSEKLFF.

This sequence joins TRBV13 and TRBJ2-1, with D tentatively TRBD1 (5 bases). CDR3 length: 13 amino acids. CDR1 PRHDT and CDR2 FYEKMQ come from the germline V gene (reference sequence). V lost 8 bases to trimming and J lost 2 bases, with 10 bases between them. In nucleotides, the CDR3 is TGTGCCAGCTCAGGGTCCACCTACAATGAGCAGTTCTTC. Translation: CASSGSTYNEQFF.

V is TRBV4-2 and J is TRBJ1-4, with 9 positions matching TRBD1. The CDR3 loop spans 15 amino acids. The V segment lost 5 bases and the J segment 8 bases; nucleotides outside the gene matches: 9. Germline V gives CDR1 LGHNA, CDR2 YNFKEQ. CDR3 sequence (DNA): TGTGCCAGCAGCTCCAACAGGGGGCTCAACGAAAAACTGTTTTTT. This encodes CASSSNRGLNEKLFF.

This clone turned up a few times. The V call is TRBV7-6, the J call TRBJ1-2; D remains unclear. CDR1 and CDR2 (germline): SGHVS, FNYEAQ. The CDR3 has 13 amino acids. Trimming took 3 bases from V and 4 from J, leaving 9 bases between them. CDR3 DNA sequence: TGTGCCAGCAGCTTGCAACAGTCCTATGGCTACACCTTC. It is translated as CASSLQQSYGYTF.

The chain links TRBV7-3 to TRBJ2-3; 10 nucleotides agree with TRBD1. The germline gives CDR1 SGHTA, CDR2 FQGTGA. The CDR3 contains 14 residues. V lost 5 bases, J lost 6 bases, and 5 bases stayed unmatched. The CDR3 reads CASSQRDRGDTQYF. For the CDR3, the DNA is TGTGCCAGCAGCCAACGGGACAGGGGTGATACGCAGTATTTT.

This clone was recorded once. This rearrangement joins TRBV7-2 to TRBJ2-3; D may be TRBD2 (6 bases). The V gene's germline CDR1 is SGHTA and CDR2 FQGNSA. V was clipped by 7 bases and J by 2 bases, with 22 bases between them. CDR3 length equals 17 residues. The CDR3 loop is CASTKNPPGVDTDTQYF. CDR3 bases: TGTGCCAGCACCAAAAATCCCCCGGGAGTCGACACAGATACGCAGTATTTT.

This chain connects TRBV6-1 to TRBJ1-1; 12 bases map to TRBD1. The V segment lost 4 bases and the J segment 5 bases; nucleotides outside the gene matches: 8. Germline V CDR1 and CDR2: MNHNS, SASEGT. This CDR3 has 16 amino acids. CDR3 protein: CASSGPGQGARTEAFF. The CDR3 bases are TGTGCCAGCAGTGGACCGGGACAGGGGGCGCGGACTGAAGCTTTCTTT.

The chain has TRBV18 and TRBJ2-7; D not resolved. The CDR3 totals 13 residues. The germline V gene has CDR1 KGHSH and CDR2 LQKENI. Trimming removed 3 bases at V and 4 bases at J, with 10 bases between. The CDR3: CASSPSNSYEQYF. The CDR3 region has the DNA TGTGCCAGCTCACCGTCAAACAGTTACGAGCAGTACTTC.

By share, this clone counts as large. This chain links TRBV19 with TRBJ2-7; no firm D call. There are 12 residues in the CDR3. Germline CDR1 and CDR2: LNHDA and SQIVND (reference sequence). Between the trimmed V and J ends, which lost 4 bases and 2 bases, there was a span of 6 bases. For the CDR3, the DNA is TGTGCCAGTAGTAACGGGCCCTACGAGCAGTACTTC. Its translation is CASSNGPYEQYF.

In its sample, this clone was seen a few times. The gene calls are TRBV28 and TRBJ1-1; the D is unclear. CDR1 is MDHEN and CDR2 is SYDVKM in the germline V gene. The CDR3 is 17 residues long. Trimming shortened V by 5 bases and J by 2 bases, and 21 bases separated the two germline ends. CDR3 amino acids: CASSPGGFWAGNTEAFF. CDR3 nucleotide sequence: TGTGCCAGCAGTCCGGGTGGTTTCTGGGCGGGCAACACTGAAGCTTTCTTT.

This sequence joins TRBV5-8 and TRBJ2-3; 10 bases are shared with TRBD2. CDR3 length equals 14 residues. V lost 4 bases and J lost 8; bases outside the gene matches: 7. CDR1 SGHTS and CDR2 YDEGEE come from the germline V gene. This CDR3 reads CASSGSGGVPTQYF. DNA for the CDR3: TGTGCCAGCAGCGGAAGCGGGGGGGTTCCTACGCAGTATTTT.

The V and J genes are TRBV30 and TRBJ2-5, with unresolved D. The germline CDR1 and CDR2 sequences are GTSNPN and SVGIG (reference sequence). The V end was cut by 3 bases, the J end by 2 bases, with 10 bases between. CDR3 length equals 13 residues. The CDR3, as DNA: TGTGCCTGGAGCCGTCGCAGGCAAGAGACCCAGTACTTC. Protein sequence: CAWSRRRQETQYF.

Written as DNA, the CDR3 is TGTGCCAGCAGTTGGGGGTATACCGAGCAGTACTTC. It is translated as CASSWGYTEQYF. The chain joins TRBV6-1 to TRBJ2-7, with D perhaps being TRBD1 or TRBD2 (5 bases each). The CDR3 extends over 12 amino acids. The ends were cut back, 5 bases at V and 6 bases at J, with 11 bases in the middle. CDR1 is MNHNS and CDR2 is SASEGT in the germline V gene.

The J gene is TRBJ1-2, the V gene TRBV6-1, with 8 nucleotides matching TRBD1. CDR1 and CDR2 from the germline V gene are MNHNS and SASEGT. After removal of 7 bases from V and 0 bases from J, the junction contained 7 bases not matched to a gene. The CDR3 loop spans 15 amino acids. In DNA form, the CDR3 reads TGTGCCAGCAATTCCGGGACAGGAGCTAACTATGGCTACACCTTC. This encodes CASNSGTGANYGYTF.

This clone was seen just once. The rearrangement joins TRBV9 to TRBJ2-3; the match to TRBD2 covers 10 bases. J gave up 1 base and V 2 bases, and 4 bases lay outside the gene matches. Germline values: CDR1 SGDLS, CDR2 YYNGEE. The CDR3 contains 16 residues. CDR3 sequence reads: CASSVDLAGGTDTQYF. For the CDR3, the DNA is TGTGCCAGCAGCGTGGACCTAGCGGGGGGCACAGATACGCAGTATTTT.

The rearrangement uses TRBV7-9 and TRBJ2-3; D ambiguous. This CDR3 comprises 14 residues. In germline, CDR1 is SEHNR, CDR2 FQNEAQ (reference sequence). V lost 0 bases, J lost 7 bases, and 11 bases lay in between. As DNA, the CDR3 is TGTGCCAGCAGCTTAGCCGCTATTGGAAATACGCAGTATTTT. Protein product: CASSLAAIGNTQYF.